A selection of T cell receptor beta chains follows, all from one sample in a study of cytomegalovirus exposure and HLA in healthy donors. Libraries were prepared by immunoSEQ multiplex PCR; TCRdb keeps only in-frame clonotypes and omits some of them. Of tens of thousands of clones listed, roughly 93% are singletons. Sequences were obtained from PBMCs. These receptors all come from a woman aged 25 to 39 in good health and CMV-seronegative. Each CDR3 is given with its conserved first and last residue. The D gene is left open where the match is weak. Clone size appears in some rows only: once, few, many, or a class for an expanded clone.

clone size	J gene	V gene	CDR3 length	D gene	CDR3 protein	CDR3 DNA
.	TRBJ2-2	TRBV5-1	13	.	CASSPGGPGELFF	TGCGCCAGCAGCCCCGGGGGTCCCGGGGAGCTGTTTTTT
.	TRBJ2-1	TRBV7-9	15	TRBD1	CASSLGTGIVNEQFF	TGTGCCAGCAGCTTAGGGACAGGGATCGTCAATGAGCAGTTCTTC
.	TRBJ2-5	TRBV7-2	14	.	CASSKGRRGETQYF	TGTGCCAGCAGCAAGGGGCGACGAGGAGAGACCCAGTACTTC
.	TRBJ1-2	TRBV6-1	13	.	CASSEVFGYGYTF	TGTGCCAGCAGTGAAGTGTTCGGGTATGGCTACACCTTC
.	TRBJ1-5	TRBV18	15	.	CASSPPGHRNQPQHF	TGTGCCAGCTCACCACCGGGACATCGCAATCAGCCCCAGCATTTT
.	TRBJ1-5	TRBV6-6	16	TRBD1	CASSRIQGTDNQPQHF	TGTGCCAGCAGCCGAATACAGGGGACCGACAATCAGCCCCAGCATTTT
once	TRBJ2-2	TRBV9	16	TRBD2	CASSAGTSVSPGELFF	TGTGCCAGCAGCGCTGGGACTAGCGTTAGTCCCGGGGAGCTGTTTTTT
.	TRBJ1-2	TRBV18	15	.	CASSPGGRGSYGYTF	TGTGCCAGCTCACCAGGGGGCAGGGGCAGCTATGGCTACACCTTC
once	TRBJ1-1	TRBV5-6	16	TRBD1	CASSPNPGQGSSGAFF	TGTGCCAGCAGCCCTAACCCGGGACAGGGGAGCTCTGGGGCTTTCTTT
.	TRBJ2-5	TRBV4-1	15	.	CASSQEPDKGKTQYF	TGCGCCAGCAGCCAAGAACCGGACAAAGGGAAGACCCAGTACTTC
.	TRBJ2-3	TRBV25-1	15	TRBD1	CASSEVGGGTDTQYF	TGTGCCAGCAGTGAGGTAGGGGGCGGCACAGATACGCAGTATTTT
.	TRBJ2-7	TRBV11-1	15	TRBD1	CASSLSGQGTYEQYF	TGTGCCAGCAGCCTCTCCGGACAGGGAACCTACGAGCAGTACTTC
.	TRBJ1-1	TRBV10-2	14	.	CASSDYGGATEAFF	TGCGCCAGCAGTGACTACGGGGGAGCGACTGAAGCTTTCTTT
.	TRBJ1-2	TRBV11-2	15	TRBD1	CASSNVQGTGYGYTF	TGTGCCAGCAGCAACGTACAGGGGACGGGCTATGGCTACACCTTC
.	TRBJ2-4	TRBV6-1	15	TRBD2	CASSEYGAGMNIQYF	TGTGCCAGCAGTGAATATGGAGCGGGAATGAACATTCAGTACTTC
.	TRBJ1-2	TRBV9	14	TRBD1	CASSPWDRYGGYTF	TGTGCCAGCAGCCCATGGGACAGATATGGTGGCTACACCTTC
.	TRBJ2-3	TRBV11-1	17	TRBD1	CASSFRYRTGRTDTQYF	TGTGCCAGCAGCTTTCGGTATAGGACAGGGCGCACAGATACGCAGTATTTT
.	TRBJ2-3	TRBV6-5	16	TRBD2	CASSYGLAGTTDTQYF	TGTGCCAGCAGTTACGGACTAGCGGGGACCACAGATACGCAGTATTTT
.	TRBJ2-7	TRBV5-1	15	.	CASSLGGGELYEQYF	TGCGCCAGCAGCTTGGGAGGCGGGGAGCTCTACGAGCAGTACTTC
.	TRBJ2-6	TRBV30	17	TRBD1	CARLRGQGASGANVLTF	TGTGCCCGCCTTAGGGGACAGGGGGCATCTGGGGCCAACGTCCTGACTTTC
.	TRBJ2-2	TRBV29-1	13	.	CSVGALVGGELFF	TGCAGCGTGGGGGCGCTAGTGGGCGGGGAGCTGTTTTTT
.	TRBJ1-1	TRBV4-1	14	TRBD1	CASSPGQGTTEAFF	TGCGCCAGCAGCCCGGGACAGGGAACAACTGAAGCTTTCTTT
once	TRBJ1-2	TRBV6-5	14	.	CASSESSYVYGYTF	TGTGCCAGCAGTGAAAGTAGTTACGTCTATGGCTACACCTTC
.	TRBJ1-2	TRBV11-2	16	.	CASSLDYRQFNYGYTF	TGTGCCAGCAGCTTAGACTACCGACAGTTTAACTATGGCTACACCTTC
once	TRBJ2-7	TRBV18	16	.	CASSPRRGGGAYEQYF	TGTGCCAGCTCACCACGTAGGGGCGGTGGGGCCTACGAGCAGTACTTC
.	TRBJ2-3	TRBV5-6	15	TRBD2	CASSLAAGGSDTQYF	TGTGCCAGCAGCTTGGCCGCGGGAGGGTCAGATACGCAGTATTTT
.	TRBJ1-2	TRBV7-8	16	TRBD1	CASSFAGTGVFYGYTF	TGTGCCAGCAGCTTTGCCGGGACAGGAGTTTTCTATGGCTACACCTTC
.	TRBJ1-6	TRBV6-1	14	.	CASSMEDKRSPLHF	TGTGCCAGCAGTATGGAGGATAAGCGTTCACCCCTCCACTTT
once	TRBJ1-5	TRBV5-1	15	.	CASSLAGRRNQPQHF	TGCGCCAGCAGCTTGGCCGGGAGGAGAAATCAGCCCCAGCATTTT
.	TRBJ2-3	TRBV6-5	13	.	CASKFSGGDTQYF	TGTGCCAGCAAGTTTTCCGGAGGAGATACGCAGTATTTT
.	TRBJ2-3	TRBV4-1	15	TRBD1	CASSLQGALADTQYF	TGCGCCAGCAGCCTACAGGGGGCCTTGGCAGATACGCAGTATTTT
.	TRBJ2-7	TRBV11-2	13	.	CASSLGQTYEQYF	TGTGCCAGCAGCCTAGGACAGACCTACGAGCAGTACTTC
once	TRBJ1-1	TRBV4-1	18	TRBD1	CASSQAKSGQGTNTEAFF	TGCGCCAGCAGCCAGGCCAAGTCCGGACAGGGAACAAACACTGAAGCTTTCTTT
.	TRBJ2-1	TRBV5-8	12	.	CASSLGLRVKFF	TGTGCCAGCAGCTTGGGTCTTCGGGTGAAGTTCTTC
.	TRBJ2-7	TRBV27	13	TRBD1	CASSSDRSYEQYF	TGTGCCAGCAGTTCGGACAGGAGCTACGAGCAGTACTTC
.	TRBJ2-7	TRBV19	16	TRBD2	CASSTTPSGRTYEQYF	TGTGCCAGTAGTACCACGCCTAGCGGGAGGACCTACGAGCAGTACTTC
few	TRBJ2-7	TRBV28	11	.	CASSFLYEQYF	TGTGCCAGCAGTTTCCTTTACGAGCAGTACTTC
.	TRBJ2-2	TRBV6-1	15	TRBD1	CASRWTGLNTGELFF	TGTGCCAGCAGATGGACAGGGCTAAACACCGGGGAGCTGTTTTTT
.	TRBJ2-7	TRBV30	16	TRBD1	CAWSVHATGVAYEQYF	TGTGCCTGGAGTGTACATGCGACAGGGGTCGCCTACGAGCAGTACTTC
.	TRBJ1-5	TRBV19	15	.	CASSIMGAFNQPQHF	TGTGCCAGTAGTATAATGGGGGCATTCAATCAGCCCCAGCATTTT
.	TRBJ1-4	TRBV19	13	TRBD1	CASQDRLAEKLFF	TGTGCCAGTCAGGACAGGTTAGCCGAAAAACTGTTTTTT
.	TRBJ2-1	TRBV5-4	15	TRBD2	CASSLTSGVYNEQFF	TGTGCCAGCAGCTTGACTAGCGGGGTCTACAATGAGCAGTTCTTC
.	TRBJ2-1	TRBV27	15	TRBD2	CASSYEWLAGNEQFF	TGTGCCAGCAGTTATGAGTGGCTAGCGGGTAATGAGCAGTTCTTC
once	TRBJ2-5	TRBV5-1	13	.	CASSPRGQETQYF	TGCGCCAGCAGCCCAAGAGGCCAAGAGACCCAGTACTTC
.	TRBJ2-5	TRBV2	18	TRBD2	CASSRPGATRGVQETQYF	TGTGCCAGCAGTCGACCGGGGGCTACGCGGGGGGTTCAAGAGACCCAGTACTTC
.	TRBJ2-2	TRBV9	16	TRBD1	CASSPMGTGGTGELFF	TGTGCCAGCAGCCCCATGGGGACAGGGGGCACCGGGGAGCTGTTTTTT
.	TRBJ1-6	TRBV9	21	.	CASSPTTTGAKISSYNSPLHF	TGTGCCAGCAGCCCCACCACGACAGGAGCGAAGATTAGCTCCTATAATTCACCCCTCCACTTT
.	TRBJ2-7	TRBV5-4	15	TRBD1	CASSLVQGAIYEQYF	TGTGCCAGCAGTTTGGTTCAGGGGGCGATCTACGAGCAGTACTTC
.	TRBJ2-7	TRBV28	16	.	CASSPPRDSHSYEQYF	TGTGCCAGCAGTCCCCCGAGGGACTCGCACTCCTACGAGCAGTACTTC
.	TRBJ2-3	TRBV5-6	12	.	CASSSSTDTQYF	TGTGCCAGCAGCTCTAGCACAGATACGCAGTATTTT
.	TRBJ1-3	TRBV5-1	15	TRBD1	CASSRQGAPGNTIYF	TGCGCCAGCAGCCGACAGGGGGCGCCTGGAAACACCATATATTTT
.	TRBJ1-6	TRBV28	14	.	CASNTPGNNSPLHF	TGTGCCAGCAACACTCCGGGGAATAATTCACCCCTCCACTTT
.	TRBJ2-5	TRBV4-2	14	TRBD2	CASSQAGRAETQYF	TGTGCCAGCAGCCAAGCAGGGAGGGCAGAGACCCAGTACTTC
once	TRBJ2-3	TRBV29-1	13	TRBD2	CSVGGLATDTQYF	TGCAGCGTTGGAGGACTAGCGACAGATACGCAGTATTTT
.	TRBJ1-1	TRBV7-9	15	.	CASSYAGARNTEAFF	TGTGCCAGCAGCTACGCGGGGGCGAGGAACACTGAAGCTTTCTTT
once	TRBJ1-6	TRBV9	12	.	CASSAGAGALHF	TGTGCCAGCAGCGCCGGCGCGGGAGCCCTCCACTTT
few	TRBJ1-2	TRBV18	15	.	CASSPQGGEGYGYTF	TGTGCCAGCTCCCCCCAAGGAGGGGAGGGCTATGGCTACACCTTC